These 8 T cell receptor beta chains came from one sample sequenced in a study of post-analysis software for immune sequencing data. Unique-molecular-identifier-tagged TCR beta cDNA libraries were used. TCRdb recomputed calls from the PCR reads with MiXCR, one row per CDR3 protein. The sample lists more than 500,000 distinct CDR3 sequences, 30% to 40% occurring once. Study-wide points: Included in a set of about five TRBV segments more frequent in patients than controls were TRBV5-6, TRBV5-1 and TRBV20-1.

Their antigen targets remain unknown. Sequenced sample: blood. The receptors originated from a girl aged 2-17 years with multiple sclerosis.

The chain combines TRBV20-1 with TRBJ2-7, with a weak D call TRBD1 (6 bases). The CDR3 consists of 13 residues. Germline V CDR1 and CDR2: DFQATT, SNEGSKA (reference sequence). The V and J ends lost 5 bases and 2 bases respectively, with 13 bases between them. The DNA for the CDR3 is TGCAGTGCTCGAAGACAGGAGACCTACGAGCAGTACTTC. Its protein product is CSARRQETYEQYF.

The genes are TRBV5-1 and TRBJ2-3; tentative D call: TRBD2 (5 bases). From germline, CDR1 is SGHRS and CDR2 YFSETQ. V dropped 4 bases and J dropped 1 base, with 13 bases sitting between them. The length of the CDR3 is 15 residues. The CDR3 protein is CASSARTPGTDTQYF. CDR3 bases: TGCGCCAGCAGCGCCCGGACTCCCGGCACAGATACGCAGTATTTT.

As DNA, the CDR3 is TGCAGTGCTAGAGAGAATGGGAACGCCCAGCCCCAGCATTTT. Translating it yields CSARENGNAQPQHF. The rearrangement uses TRBV20-1 and TRBJ1-5; D is unresolved. Deletions cut 0 bases from V and 7 bases from J, with 13 bases between. This CDR3 spans 14 amino acids. Germline lookup yields CDR1 DFQATT and CDR2 SNEGSKA (reference sequence).

The chain couples TRBV9 to TRBJ1-4; D not certain. The CDR3 sequence is 14 residues long. The V and J ends lost 1 base and 6 bases respectively, with 10 bases between them. Germline CDR1 reads SGDLS; CDR2 reads YYNGEE. The CDR3 DNA reads TGTGCCAGCAGCGTATGTCCGAGCGATGAAAAACTGTTTTTT. This encodes CASSVCPSDEKLFF.

This clonotype was counted between two and nine times. The gene calls are TRBV9 and TRBJ1-4, with 7 bases identical to TRBD1. This CDR3 contains 14 residues. Germline V lookup: CDR1 SGDLS, CDR2 YYNGEE. V shed 4 bases, J shed 10 bases, and the junction held 10 bases outside the gene matches. The CDR3 DNA is TGTGCCAGCAGCCCCCAAGGGGACAGTTCAAAACTGTTTTTT. Protein product: CASSPQGDSSKLFF.

V and J are TRBV19 and TRBJ1-5, with a tentative D call TRBD1 (6 bases). Germline assignment: CDR1 LNHDA and CDR2 SQIVND (reference sequence). V was shortened by 5 bases and J by 6 bases, with 11 bases between the two germline ends. CDR3 size: 13 residues. In nucleotides, the CDR3 is TGTGCCAGTAGTTGGGGGGCTGGTCAGCCCCAGCATTTT. The encoded protein is CASSWGAGQPQHF.

This clonotype was observed a handful of times. This chain joins TRBV20-1 and TRBJ2-4; a weak D match, TRBD2 (5 bases). V was trimmed by 5 bases and J by 3 bases, leaving 11 bases between them. The germline V gene has CDR1 DFQATT and CDR2 SNEGSKA (reference sequence). The CDR3 consists of 13 residues. This CDR3 reads CSAREGGKNIQYF. The CDR3 DNA reads TGCAGTGCTCGGGAAGGCGGCAAAAACATTCAGTACTTC.

V usage is TRBV5-4 and J usage is TRBJ2-4; 8 nucleotides align to TRBD1. The V and J ends lost 5 bases and 13 bases, in that order; junction bases with no gene match: 17. CDR3 length equals 15 residues. From germline, CDR1 is SGHNT and CDR2 YYREEE (reference sequence). In DNA form, the CDR3 reads TGTGCCAGCAGTTCCGGTGACAGGGGTTACAATGAGCAGTACTTC. Translated: CASSSGDRGYNEQYF.